A single sample gave rise to the 9 T cell receptor beta chains below, sequenced in a study of T cell changes during pregnancy in multiple sclerosis (dated by TCRdb to about 2019). Receptors were amplified or captured by the immunoSEQ multiplex PCR assay. In TCRdb, the immuneACCESS table is reduced to in-frame sequences with V and J assigned. These tables do not hold every clone; where another copy was compared, an unresolved V gene accounts for under half, and the others remain unexplained. This sample gives approximately 50,000 clones in total; 80% to 95% of them show up just once. The ten largest clonotypes hold about 0.6% of the sample. The sequenced sample was CD4+ T cells from peripheral blood mononuclear cells, obtained after pregnancy. Receptors were obtained from a female donor with multiple sclerosis, enrolled in a pregnancy study.

This sequence joins TRBV29-1 and TRBJ1-1; D is undetermined. Per the germline V gene, CDR1 is SQVTM and CDR2 is ANQGSEA. V dropped 7 bases and J dropped 8 bases, with 11 bases sitting between them. CDR3 length: 10 amino acids. The CDR3 DNA sequence: TGCAGCGCCGGGGAGAGCGAAGCTTTCTTT. Residues: CSAGESEAFF.

V usage is TRBV4-3 and J usage is TRBJ1-1, with D maybe TRBD1 (6 bases). Deletions cut 0 bases from V and 8 bases from J, with 13 bases between. In germline, CDR1 is LGHNA, CDR2 YSLEER. The CDR3 covers 14 residues. CDR3 DNA sequence: TGCGCCAGCAGCCAAGATTGGACAAGGGGGGAAGCTTTCTTT. Its protein is CASSQDWTRGEAFF.

The genes are TRBV7-2 and TRBJ2-4; D might be TRBD1 (6 bases). V lost 3 bases and J 6 bases, leaving 12 bases between the germline ends. Germline-derived CDR1 and CDR2 are SGHTA and FQGNSA. This CDR3 has 14 residues. The CDR3, as DNA: TGTGCCAGCAGCTTTGGGACATCCCGAAACATTCAGTACTTC. Translation: CASSFGTSRNIQYF.

V gene TRBV7-9 combines with J gene TRBJ1-1; TRBD1 might be the D (5 bases). Germline CDR1 SEHNR, CDR2 FQNEAQ (reference sequence). The CDR3 contains 13 residues. Trimming took off 8 bases at V and 5 bases at J, with 15 bases between the two ends. As DNA, the CDR3 is TGTGCCAGCGGCGAAGGGGTAGTGACTGAAGCTTTCTTT. As protein: CASGEGVVTEAFF.

The V gene is TRBV5-1, the J gene TRBJ2-5, with TRBD1 identical over 10 bases. This CDR3 has 13 amino acids. The V gene end was trimmed by 4 bases and the J gene end by 4 bases; junction bases not matched to a gene: 1. Germline V CDR1 and CDR2: SGHRS, YFSETQ. The CDR3 here is CASSGDRGETQYF. The CDR3 DNA reads as TGCGCCAGCAGCGGGGACAGGGGAGAGACCCAGTACTTC.

The chain uses TRBV28 and TRBJ2-5; 11 bases align to TRBD1. The CDR3 spans 16 residues. After removal of 5 bases from V and 11 bases from J, the junction contained 16 bases not matched to a gene. The germline CDR1 and CDR2 sequences are MDHEN and SYDVKM. As DNA, the CDR3 is TGTGCCAGCAGTCCACCCCTCGGGACAGGGGGGGAAGAGCAGTACTTC. It codes for CASSPPLGTGGEEQYF.

The V gene is TRBV15, the J gene TRBJ1-1, with D uncertain. The CDR3 runs 15 residues. Trimming took 4 bases from V and 2 from J, leaving 14 bases between them. Germline assignment: CDR1 LNHNV and CDR2 YYDKDF (reference sequence). The CDR3 sequence is CATSTPTGYNTEAFF. Written as DNA, the CDR3 is TGTGCCACCAGCACCCCAACCGGTTATAACACTGAAGCTTTCTTT.

The V call is TRBV2, the J call TRBJ2-4, with 9 bases matching TRBD1. The CDR3 has 16 residues. Germline CDR1 and CDR2: SNHLY and FYNNEI. Losses at the gene ends were 7 bases for V and 5 bases for J; bases not matched to a gene: 12. The CDR3 DNA sequence: TGTGCCAGCACCCCGGCCCGGGACAGGGTCCAAAACATTCAGTACTTC. As protein: CASTPARDRVQNIQYF.

This sequence joins TRBV9 and TRBJ2-1, with TRBD2 matching over 12 bases. The CDR3 runs 22 residues. Germline CDR1 is SGDLS and CDR2 is YYNGEE. Unmatched junction bases numbered 22, after V lost 3 bases and J lost 3 bases. CDR3 in amino acids: CASSASLRGPGLAGPGYNEQFF. For the CDR3, the DNA is TGTGCCAGCAGCGCGTCCCTCAGGGGGCCGGGACTAGCGGGCCCCGGCTACAATGAGCAGTTCTTC.